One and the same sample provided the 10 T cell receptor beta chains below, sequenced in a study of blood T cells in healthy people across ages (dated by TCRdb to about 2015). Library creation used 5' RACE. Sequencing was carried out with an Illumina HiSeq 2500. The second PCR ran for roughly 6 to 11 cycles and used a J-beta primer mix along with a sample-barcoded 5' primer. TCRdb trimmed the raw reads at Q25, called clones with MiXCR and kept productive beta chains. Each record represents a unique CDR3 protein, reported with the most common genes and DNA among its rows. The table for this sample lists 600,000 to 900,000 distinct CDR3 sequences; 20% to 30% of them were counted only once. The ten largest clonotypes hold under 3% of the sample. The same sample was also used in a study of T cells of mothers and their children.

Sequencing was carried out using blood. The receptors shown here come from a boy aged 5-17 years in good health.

The DNA for the CDR3 is TGTGCCAGCAGGAGGGGTAACACCGGGGAGCTGTTTTTT. Protein sequence: CASRRGNTGELFF. The rearrangement links TRBV7-3 to TRBJ2-2; D is possibly TRBD1 or TRBD2 (5 bases each). In germline, CDR1 is SGHTA, CDR2 FQGTGA. The CDR3 consists of 13 residues. V was pared by 6 bases and J by 2 bases, with 7 bases between.

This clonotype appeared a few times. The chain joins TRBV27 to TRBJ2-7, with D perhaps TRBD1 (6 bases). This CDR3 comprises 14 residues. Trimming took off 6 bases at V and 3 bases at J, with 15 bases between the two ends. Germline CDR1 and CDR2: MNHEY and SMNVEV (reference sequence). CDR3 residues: CASSLLAQGYEQYF. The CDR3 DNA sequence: TGTGCCAGCAGCCTACTCGCACAGGGCTACGAGCAGTACTTC.

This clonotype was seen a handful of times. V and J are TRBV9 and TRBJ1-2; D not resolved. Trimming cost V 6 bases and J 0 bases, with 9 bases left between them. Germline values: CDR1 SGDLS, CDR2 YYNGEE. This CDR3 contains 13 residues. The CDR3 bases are TGTGCCAGCATGTCCGGGACTAACTATGGCTACACCTTC. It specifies CASMSGTNYGYTF.

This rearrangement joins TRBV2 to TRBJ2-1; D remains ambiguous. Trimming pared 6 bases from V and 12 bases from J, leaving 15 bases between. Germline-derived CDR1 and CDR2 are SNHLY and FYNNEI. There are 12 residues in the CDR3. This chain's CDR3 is CASRRLVTGQFF. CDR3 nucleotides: TGTGCCAGCAGGCGACTGGTTACGGGGCAGTTCTTC.

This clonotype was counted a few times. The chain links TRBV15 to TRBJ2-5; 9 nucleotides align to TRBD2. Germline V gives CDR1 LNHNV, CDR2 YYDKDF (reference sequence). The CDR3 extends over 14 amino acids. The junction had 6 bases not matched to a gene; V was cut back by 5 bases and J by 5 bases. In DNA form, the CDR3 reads TGTGCCACCAGCGGTAGCGGGGGATTGGAGACCCAGTACTTC. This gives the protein CATSGSGGLETQYF.

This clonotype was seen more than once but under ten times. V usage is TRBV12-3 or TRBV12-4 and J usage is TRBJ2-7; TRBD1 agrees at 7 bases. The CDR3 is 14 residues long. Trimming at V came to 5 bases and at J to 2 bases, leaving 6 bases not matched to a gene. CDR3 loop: CASSHGDSTYEQYF. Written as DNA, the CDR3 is TGTGCCAGCAGTCACGGGGACAGTACCTACGAGCAGTACTTC.

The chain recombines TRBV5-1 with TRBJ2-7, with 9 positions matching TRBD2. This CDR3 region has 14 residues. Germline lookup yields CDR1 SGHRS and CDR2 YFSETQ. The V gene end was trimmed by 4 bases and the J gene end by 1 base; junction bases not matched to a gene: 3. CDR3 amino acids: CASSGSGGSYEQYF. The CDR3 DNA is TGCGCCAGCAGCGGGAGCGGGGGGTCCTACGAGCAGTACTTC.

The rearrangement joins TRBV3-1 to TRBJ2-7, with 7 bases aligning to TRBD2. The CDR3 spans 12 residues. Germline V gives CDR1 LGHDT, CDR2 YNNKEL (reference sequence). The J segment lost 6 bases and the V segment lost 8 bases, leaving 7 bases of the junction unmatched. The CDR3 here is CASGPGGGEQYF. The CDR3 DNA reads TGTGCCAGCGGCCCGGGGGGAGGCGAGCAGTACTTC.

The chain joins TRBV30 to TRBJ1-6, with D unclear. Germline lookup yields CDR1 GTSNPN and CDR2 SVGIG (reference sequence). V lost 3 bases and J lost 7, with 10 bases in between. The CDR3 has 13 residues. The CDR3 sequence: CAWSPGSNSPLHF. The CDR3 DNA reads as TGTGCCTGGAGCCCGGGGTCAAATTCACCCCTCCACTTT.

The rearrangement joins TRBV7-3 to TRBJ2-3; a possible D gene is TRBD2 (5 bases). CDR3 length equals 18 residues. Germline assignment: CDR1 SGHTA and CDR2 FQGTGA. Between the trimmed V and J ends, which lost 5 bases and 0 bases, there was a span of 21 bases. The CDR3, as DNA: TGTGCCAGCAGCCCGATTGGCGGGCCCCTAGCTAGCACAGATACGCAGTATTTT. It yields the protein CASSPIGGPLASTDTQYF.